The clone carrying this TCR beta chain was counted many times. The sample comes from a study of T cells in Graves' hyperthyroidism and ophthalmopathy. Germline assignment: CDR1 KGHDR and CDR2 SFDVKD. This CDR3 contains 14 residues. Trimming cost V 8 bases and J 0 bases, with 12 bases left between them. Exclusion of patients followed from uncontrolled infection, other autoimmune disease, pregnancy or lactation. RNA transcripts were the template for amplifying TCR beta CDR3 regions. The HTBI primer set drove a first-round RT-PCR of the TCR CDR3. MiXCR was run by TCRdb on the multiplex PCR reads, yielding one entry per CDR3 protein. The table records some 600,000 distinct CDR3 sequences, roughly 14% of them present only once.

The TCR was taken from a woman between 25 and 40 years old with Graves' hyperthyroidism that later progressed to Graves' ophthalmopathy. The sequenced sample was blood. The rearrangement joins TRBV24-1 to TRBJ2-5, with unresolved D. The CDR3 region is CATKGPANQETQYF. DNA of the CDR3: TGTGCCACCAAGGGCCCAGCCAACCAAGAGACCCAGTACTTC.